Below, 18 T cell receptor beta chains from the same sample are listed, as sequenced in a study of blood T cell repertoires in COVID-19. Sequencing was performed with immunoSEQ multiplex PCR; in TCRdb, only in-frame clones are kept and a portion is missing. The sample contains some 290,000 clones, roughly 89% of which appear only once. Sample: peripheral blood. The receptors shown here come from a woman aged 40 to 50 with COVID-19, enrolled during active disease.

The rearrangement joins TRBV2 to TRBJ1-5; 7 bases map to TRBD1. With 4 bases clipped from V and 1 base from J, the junction kept 16 bases outside the gene matches. Germline V lookup: CDR1 SNHLY, CDR2 FYNNEI. The CDR3 consists of 19 residues. CDR3 sequence reads: CASSVDRVNSKGSNQPQHF. The CDR3 DNA reads as TGTGCCAGCAGTGTCGACAGGGTAAATTCTAAGGGCAGCAATCAGCCCCAGCATTTT.

The chain employs TRBV6-5 and TRBJ2-5; the D is unclear. CDR3 size: 13 residues. CDR1 is MNHEY and CDR2 is SVGAGI in the germline V gene. V was shortened by 7 bases and J by 0 bases, with 9 bases between the two germline ends. CDR3 loop: CASTRRNQETQYF. The CDR3 DNA follows: TGTGCCAGCACGCGCAGGAACCAAGAGACCCAGTACTTC.

With regard to this clone: The junction and the germline gene differ at one end; a read error may be behind it. This sample includes further DNA sequences coding for the same CDR3. The chain joins TRBV7-7 to TRBJ2-7; TRBD2 is a possible D gene (6 bases). The CDR3 spans 17 residues. Germline loops: CDR1 SSHAT, CDR2 FNYEAQ (reference sequence). The CDR3 here is CASSLGAGGGSSYEQYF. The CDR3 nucleotides are TGTGCTAGCAGCTTAGGGGCAGGCGGAGGGAGCTCCTACGAGCAGTACTTC.

The genes are TRBV27 and TRBJ1-4; 8 bases agree with TRBD1. Germline V gene lookup returns CDR1 MNHEY and CDR2 SMNVEV (reference sequence). This CDR3 has 16 residues. Losses at the gene ends were 0 bases for V and 10 bases for J; bases not matched to a gene: 10. CDR3 sequence reads: CASSLSSGQGRGKLFF. CDR3 DNA: TGTGCCAGCAGTTTATCGTCCGGACAGGGAAGGGGAAAACTGTTTTTT.

This chain connects TRBV11-2 to TRBJ2-1; TRBD1 aligns across 8 bases. The trim removed 5 bases at V and 4 bases at J, leaving 7 bases unmatched. Germline lookup yields CDR1 SGHAT and CDR2 FQNNGV. CDR3 length: 15 residues. CDR3 DNA: TGTGCCAGCAGCGGTCCTTGGACAGGGTACAATGAGCAGTTCTTC. It encodes CASSGPWTGYNEQFF.

The sample holds a few counts of this clone. The rearrangement uses TRBV4-2 and TRBJ2-7; 7 bases fit TRBD1. Germline lookup yields CDR1 LGHNA and CDR2 YNFKEQ. The J segment lost 6 bases and the V segment lost 4 bases, leaving 6 bases of the junction unmatched. The CDR3 contains 13 residues. This CDR3 reads CASSPRTGLEQYF. As DNA, the CDR3 is TGTGCCAGCAGCCCGAGGACAGGACTCGAGCAGTACTTC.

The V call is TRBV7-2, the J call TRBJ1-5; D perhaps matches TRBD1 (6 bases). Germline CDR1 is SGHTA and CDR2 is FQGNSA. The CDR3 loop spans 16 amino acids. Trimming removed 1 base at V and 2 bases at J, with 12 bases between. The CDR3 DNA sequence: TGTGCCAGCAGCTTAGGGGGGGGGCTGGGCAATCAGCCCCAGCATTTT. Its protein is CASSLGGGLGNQPQHF.

Note on this clone: The sample carries other DNA sequences with the same CDR3. The genes are TRBV7-3 and TRBJ2-7; TRBD2 might be the D (7 bases). The length of the CDR3 is 15 residues. CDR1 and CDR2 from the germline V gene are SGHTA and FQGTGA. V was cut by 1 base and J by 0 bases, with 10 bases left in between. CDR3 DNA: TGTGCCAGCAGCTTAATAGGGGGGGACTCCTACGAGCAGTACTTC. Translated, it gives CASSLIGGDSYEQYF.

The chain carries TRBV6-1 and TRBJ1-2, with a weak D call TRBD1 (5 bases). V was pared by 3 bases and J by 4 bases, with 6 bases between. This CDR3 contains 12 residues. CDR1 is MNHNS and CDR2 is SASEGT in the germline V gene. Written as DNA, the CDR3 is TGTGCCAGCAGTGATGGGGCCTATGGCTACACCTTC. This sequence encodes CASSDGAYGYTF.

This rearrangement joins TRBV11-2 to TRBJ2-2; D gene ambiguous. V gave up 11 bases and J gave up 6 bases, with 19 bases separating them. Germline V gives CDR1 SGHAT, CDR2 FQNNGV. The CDR3 covers 14 residues. CDR3: CAFGLTPLAGELFF. Written as DNA, the CDR3 is TGTGCCTTTGGGCTCACGCCCCTGGCCGGGGAGCTGTTTTTT.

V and J are TRBV30 and TRBJ1-2; unclear D gene. The CDR3 has 13 amino acids. The V end lost 2 bases, the J end lost 8 bases, and 15 bases lay between the germline ends. In germline, CDR1 is GTSNPN, CDR2 SVGIG (reference sequence). CDR3 sequence reads: CAWSRGTARGYTF. CDR3 nucleotides: TGTGCCTGGAGTCGGGGTACGGCGAGGGGCTACACCTTC.

The chain carries TRBV6-5 and TRBJ2-7; TRBD2 aligns across 7 bases. V gave up 0 bases and J gave up 6 bases; unmatched junction bases: 5. CDR1 and CDR2 (germline): MNHEY, SVGAGI. The CDR3 runs 14 residues. CDR3 DNA sequence: TGTGCCAGCAGTTACTCCACTACTAGCGCCGAGCAGTACTTC. Translation: CASSYSTTSAEQYF.

The J gene is TRBJ2-1, the V gene TRBV5-1, with D perhaps TRBD2 (6 bases). The V end lost 4 bases, the J end lost 0 bases, and 14 bases lay between the germline ends. Germline CDR1 reads SGHRS; CDR2 reads YFSETQ. The CDR3 contains 16 residues. The CDR3 DNA follows: TGCGCCAGCAGCACCCCGGACGGGAGCTCCTACAATGAGCAGTTCTTC. It encodes CASSTPDGSSYNEQFF.

V and J are TRBV7-2 and TRBJ2-7; 9 nucleotides agree with TRBD1. Looked up from germline, CDR1 is SGHTA and CDR2 is FQGNSA. V lost 1 base to trimming and J lost 2 bases; unmatched junction nucleotides: 3. The CDR3 is made up of 15 amino acids. The CDR3 reads CASSLGWDRAYEQYF. CDR3 coding DNA: TGTGCCAGCAGCTTAGGATGGGACAGGGCCTACGAGCAGTACTTC.

V gene TRBV7-2 combines with J gene TRBJ1-1; D is unresolved. Germline CDR1 and CDR2: SGHTA and FQGNSA. CDR3 length equals 15 residues. V was cut by 3 bases and J by 1 base, with 12 bases left in between. CDR3 DNA: TGTGCCAGCAGCTTGGCGGGTTTTGGGAACACTGAAGCTTTCTTT. Translating it yields CASSLAGFGNTEAFF.

V usage is TRBV6-2 or TRBV6-3 and J usage is TRBJ1-5; D not resolved. Looked up from germline, CDR1 is MNHEY and CDR2 is SVGEGT. Trimming shortened V by 5 bases and J by 2 bases, and 7 bases separated the two germline ends. There are 13 residues in the CDR3. Here the CDR3 DNA reads TGTGCCAGCAGTGTTAGTGGCAATCAGCCCCAGCATTTT. Protein product: CASSVSGNQPQHF.

The gene calls are TRBV10-3 and TRBJ2-7, with 15 bases fitting TRBD2. Germline V gives CDR1 ENHRY, CDR2 SYGVKD. The CDR3 is 19 amino acids. Germline trimming cut 6 bases from V and 3 bases from J; bases unmatched to any gene: 15. CDR3 sequence (DNA): TGTGCCATCAGCCCCTTGGGGACTAGCGGGAGGCCCCACAACTACGAGCAGTACTTC. This codes for CAISPLGTSGRPHNYEQYF.

J is TRBJ1-1 and V is TRBV5-1; 9 bases fit TRBD1. Looked up from germline, CDR1 is SGHRS and CDR2 is YFSETQ. There are 15 residues in the CDR3. J gave up 1 base and V 2 bases, and 3 bases lay outside the gene matches. CDR3 protein: CASSLEQGANTEAFF. CDR3 bases: TGCGCCAGCAGCTTAGAACAGGGGGCGAACACTGAAGCTTTCTTT. Full variable domain (remainder filled in from reference TRBV5-1 and TRBJ1-1): KAGVTQTPRYLIKTRGQQVTLSCSPISGHRSVSWYQQTPGQGLQFLFEYFSETQRNKGNFPGRFSGRQFSNSRSEMNVSTLELGDSALYLCASSLEQGANTEAFFGQGTRLTVV.